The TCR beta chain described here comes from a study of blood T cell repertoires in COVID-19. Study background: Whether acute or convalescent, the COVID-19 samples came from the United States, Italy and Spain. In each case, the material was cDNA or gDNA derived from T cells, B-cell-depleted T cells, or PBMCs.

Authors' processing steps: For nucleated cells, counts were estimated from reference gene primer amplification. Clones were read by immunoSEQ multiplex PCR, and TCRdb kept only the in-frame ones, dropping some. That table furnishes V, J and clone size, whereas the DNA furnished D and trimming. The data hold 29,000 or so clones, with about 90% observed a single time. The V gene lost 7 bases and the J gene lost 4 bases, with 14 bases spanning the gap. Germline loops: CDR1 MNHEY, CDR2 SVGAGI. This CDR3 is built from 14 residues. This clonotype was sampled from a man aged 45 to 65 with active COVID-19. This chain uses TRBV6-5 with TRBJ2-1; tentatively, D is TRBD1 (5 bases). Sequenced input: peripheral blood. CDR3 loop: CASTRAGVYNEQFF. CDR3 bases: TGTGCCAGCACCAGGGCCGGAGTTTACAATGAGCAGTTCTTC.